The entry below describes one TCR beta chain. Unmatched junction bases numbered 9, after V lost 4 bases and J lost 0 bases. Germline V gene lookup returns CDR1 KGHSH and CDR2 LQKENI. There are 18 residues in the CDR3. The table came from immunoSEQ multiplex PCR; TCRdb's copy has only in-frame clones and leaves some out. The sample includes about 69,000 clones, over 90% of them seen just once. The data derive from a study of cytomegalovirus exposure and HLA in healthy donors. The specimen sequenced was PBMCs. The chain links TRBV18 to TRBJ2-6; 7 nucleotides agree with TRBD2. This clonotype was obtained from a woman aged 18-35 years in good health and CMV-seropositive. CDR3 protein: CASSLRGEESSGANVLTF. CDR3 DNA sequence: TGTGCCAGCTCACTACGGGGGGAGGAGAGCTCTGGGGCCAACGTCCTGACTTTC.